The clone carrying this TCR beta chain occurred many times. Its antigen is not identified. This CDR3 has 14 amino acids. Germline CDR1 is MNHNS and CDR2 is SASEGT. Trimming removed 6 bases at V and 1 base at J, with 12 bases between. The data are from a study of CD8 T cells in ankylosing spondylitis. Broader study findings: Reports say disease-linked clones showed up significantly more in matched ankylosing spondylitis synovial fluid.

TCRdb reanalysed the 5' RACE reads using MiXCR and keeps one entry per CDR3 protein. The sample holds about 240,000 distinct CDR3 sequences; about 9.1% are singletons and the top ten take over 6.5%. This chain joins TRBV6-1 and TRBJ1-2; a possible D gene is TRBD1 (5 bases). The sequence came from a male donor with ankylosing spondylitis or in good health (not recorded which). Sequencing used blood, either unsorted or a sorted T cell fraction (not recorded which). The CDR3 spells CASSEQGSNYGYTF. DNA for the CDR3: TGTGCCAGCAGCGAGCAGGGTAGTAACTATGGCTACACCTTC.